The 26 T cell receptor beta chains presented below share a single source sample, sequenced in a study of Ad26.COV2.S vaccination and SARS-CoV-2 variants. The repertoire was sequenced with immunoSEQ multiplex PCR; TCRdb's copy has only in-frame clones and lacks some. The sample contains some 520,000 clones, around nine tenths of which appear only once. Treatment denoted: about 20 received Ad26.COV2.S at low or high dose, single or two shots; about 5 received placebo; per-sample allocation not given. Sampling was performed 63 days after the first vaccine or placebo injection. The sample consisted of peripheral blood, taken in a trial of Ad26.COV2.S vaccine versus placebo. These receptors all stem from a person aged 18-60 years who received the Ad26.COV2.S COVID-19 vaccine or a placebo.

The CDR3 nucleotides are TGCGCCAGCACCCCGACGGGGAGCTCTGGAAACACCATATATTTT. This encodes CASTPTGSSGNTIYF. V gene TRBV5-1 combines with J gene TRBJ1-3; no clear D gene. There are 15 residues in the CDR3. V dropped 6 bases and J dropped 0 bases, with 13 bases sitting between them. CDR1 is SGHRS, CDR2 YFSETQ, per germline.

This clone was seen a handful of times. This sequence joins TRBV27 and TRBJ2-7, with D possibly being TRBD2 (6 bases). V lost 0 bases, J lost 4 bases, and 22 bases lay in between. This CDR3 contains 18 residues. Germline-derived CDR1 and CDR2 are MNHEY and SMNVEV (reference sequence). The CDR3 sequence is CASSLSPPQTGVGYEQYF. The CDR3 nucleotides are TGTGCCAGCAGTTTATCCCCCCCTCAAACGGGAGTGGGGTACGAGCAGTACTTC.

V usage is TRBV7-2 and J usage is TRBJ2-5; D unclear. Germline V gene lookup returns CDR1 SGHTA and CDR2 FQGNSA. The CDR3 is 15 residues long. Trimming shortened V by 4 bases and J by 4 bases, and 16 bases separated the two germline ends. The CDR3: CASSSTRFSSETQYF. CDR3 coding DNA: TGTGCCAGCAGCTCTACCCGATTTAGTTCAGAGACCCAGTACTTC.

This clone showed up just once. J is TRBJ2-2 and V is TRBV6-5; D not resolved. The CDR3 covers 13 residues. Deletions cut 6 bases from V and 5 bases from J, with 10 bases between. Germline-derived CDR1 and CDR2 are MNHEY and SVGAGI. The CDR3 is CASSPLGTGELFF. The CDR3 region has the DNA TGTGCCAGCAGCCCCTTAGGGACCGGGGAGCTGTTTTTT.

The chain carries TRBV29-1 and TRBJ1-5, with 7 bases matching TRBD1. With 6 bases clipped from V and 2 bases from J, the junction kept 7 bases outside the gene matches. Germline V lookup: CDR1 SQVTM, CDR2 ANQGSEA. The CDR3 consists of 14 residues. The CDR3 sequence: CSVETGNGNQPQHF. The CDR3 coding sequence is TGCAGCGTCGAGACAGGGAACGGCAATCAGCCCCAGCATTTT.

V and J are TRBV19 and TRBJ2-1; the match to TRBD2 covers 11 bases. The J segment lost 9 bases and the V segment lost 3 bases, leaving 10 bases of the junction unmatched. Per the germline V gene, CDR1 is LNHDA and CDR2 is SQIVND (reference sequence). The CDR3 is made up of 16 amino acids. CDR3 protein: CASSISLAGGPGEQFF. CDR3 DNA: TGTGCCAGTAGTATCTCCTTAGCGGGAGGGCCCGGTGAGCAGTTCTTC. Full variable domain (rest looked up from reference TRBV19 and TRBJ2-1): DGGITQSPKYLFRKEGQNVTLSCEQNLNHDAMYWYRQDPGQGLRLIYYSQIVNDFQKGDIAEGYSVSREKKESFPLTVTSAQKNPTAFYLCASSISLAGGPGEQFFGPGTRLTVL.

The chain recombines TRBV7-2 with TRBJ2-3; 14 bases match TRBD2. The ends lost 6 bases at V and 1 base at J; junction bases unmatched: 9. The CDR3 is made up of 18 amino acids. In germline, CDR1 is SGHTA, CDR2 FQGNSA. In DNA form, the CDR3 reads TGTGCCAGCAGGGGGGGGACTAGCGGGAGAGCTGGCACAGATACGCAGTATTTT. Its translation is CASRGGTSGRAGTDTQYF.

The chain has TRBV30 and TRBJ2-3; 8 bases are shared with TRBD1. The germline gives CDR1 GTSNPN, CDR2 SVGIG (reference sequence). Trimming removed 6 bases from V and 5 bases from J; junction bases left unmatched: 10. The CDR3 extends over 14 amino acids. CDR3 sequence reads: CACPRQGRGDTQYF. The CDR3 DNA follows: TGTGCCTGTCCTCGACAGGGGCGGGGAGATACGCAGTATTTT.

This CDR3 is CASSPPGTGSNEQYF. The CDR3 bases are TGTGCCAGCAGCCCCCCCGGGACAGGGTCCAACGAGCAGTACTTC. The chain couples TRBV28 to TRBJ2-7; 9 bases fit TRBD1. CDR1 and CDR2 from the germline V gene are MDHEN and SYDVKM. The CDR3 is 15 amino acids. V lost 6 bases, J lost 5 bases, and 11 bases stayed unmatched.

The chain combines TRBV29-1 with TRBJ2-1; D is unresolved. The ends were cut back, 8 bases at V and 3 bases at J, with 17 bases in the middle. The CDR3 runs to 14 residues. The V gene's germline CDR1 is SQVTM and CDR2 ANQGSEA. The CDR3 spells CSSQAHGFYNEQFF. The DNA of the CDR3 is TGCAGCTCCCAAGCGCACGGGTTCTACAATGAGCAGTTCTTC.

The chain joins TRBV28 to TRBJ2-7; 8 bases agree with TRBD1. The CDR3 loop spans 14 amino acids. Germline-derived CDR1 and CDR2 are MDHEN and SYDVKM. V gave up 6 bases and J gave up 6 bases; unmatched junction bases: 10. CDR3 bases: TGTGCCAGCAGAACGACAGGGGATCGTCTCGAGCAGTACTTC. This translates into CASRTTGDRLEQYF.

The V gene is TRBV7-3, the J gene TRBJ2-5; no clear D gene. Between the trimmed V and J ends, which lost 4 bases and 7 bases, there was a span of 16 bases. This CDR3 has 14 amino acids. Per the germline V gene, CDR1 is SGHTA and CDR2 is FQGTGA. Here the CDR3 reads CASSSDGPLGTQYF. As DNA, the CDR3 is TGTGCCAGCAGCTCCGACGGGCCCTTGGGGACCCAGTACTTC.

The chain has TRBV25-1 and TRBJ1-1; TRBD1 matches at 8 bases. Germline V gene sequence: CDR1 MGHDK, CDR2 SYGVNS. V shed 8 bases and J 1 base; nucleotides not matched to a gene: 9. This CDR3 spans 15 amino acids. The CDR3 coding sequence is TGTGCCAGCCGTTGGACAGGGCTGAGGAACACTGAAGCTTTCTTT. This gives the protein CASRWTGLRNTEAFF. Full variable domain (rest looked up from reference TRBV25-1 and TRBJ1-1): EADIYQTPRYLVIGTGKKITLECSQTMGHDKMYWYQQDPGMELHLIHYSYGVNSTEKGDLSSESTVSRIRTEHFPLTLESARPSHTSQYLCASRWTGLRNTEAFFGQGTRLTVV.

Concerning this clone itself: An end of the junction differs from the germline gene, which may be a read error. This rearrangement joins TRBV7-2 to TRBJ1-4; TRBD1 matches 9 bases. The CDR3 contains 16 residues. Germline V gives CDR1 SGHTA, CDR2 FQGNSA. The CDR3 nucleotides read TGTGCCAGCAGCTTTGGAGGGGGGACAGGGAATGTAAAACTGTTTTTT. Translated: CASSFGGGTGNVKLFF. Supplemented by reference TRBV7-2 and TRBJ1-4, the full variable domain reads GAGVSQSPSNKVTEKGKDVELRCDPISGHTALYWYRQSLGQGLEFLIYFQGNSAPDKSGLPSDRFSAERTGGSVSTLTIQRTQQEDSAVYLCASSFGGGTGNVKLFFGSGTQLSVL.

To note about this clone: Additional DNA sequences in this sample encode the identical CDR3. V gene TRBV3-1 (or the pseudogene TRBV3-2) combines with J gene TRBJ2-5; no firm D call. V gave up 4 bases and J gave up 5 bases, with 5 bases separating them. The CDR3 covers 11 residues. In germline, CDR1 is LGHDT, CDR2 YNNKEL (reference sequence). In DNA form, the CDR3 reads TGTGCCAGCAGCCTAGGGGAGACCCAGTACTTC. The encoded protein is CASSLGETQYF.

The chain employs TRBV10-3 and TRBJ2-1, with TRBD2 as a possible D gene (5 bases). V was cut by 8 bases and J by 0 bases, with 8 bases left in between. Germline assignment: CDR1 ENHRY and CDR2 SYGVKD. The CDR3 runs 13 residues. The CDR3 loop is CAIRGSSYNEQFF. In DNA, the CDR3 is TGTGCCATCCGGGGTAGCTCCTACAATGAGCAGTTCTTC.

The gene calls are TRBV19 and TRBJ1-2; D might be TRBD1 (5 bases). This CDR3 spans 15 amino acids. Trimming took off 5 bases at V and 4 bases at J, with 17 bases between the two ends. Per germline, CDR1 LNHDA and CDR2 SQIVND (reference sequence). The CDR3 loop reads CASSPGRTGAYGYTF. The CDR3 DNA is TGTGCCAGTAGTCCCGGCCGGACCGGGGCCTATGGCTACACCTTC.

CDR3 bases: TGCGCCAGCAGTCGCAGGGTTTACGAGCAGTACTTC. Translated: CASSRRVYEQYF. The chain links TRBV23-1 to TRBJ2-7, with TRBD1 as a possible D gene (5 bases). Being an ORF, TRBV23-1 has a function that is uncertain. The CDR3 length is 12 residues. V shed 4 bases and J shed 4 bases, with 8 bases lying between them.

The chain joins TRBV12-2 to TRBJ1-5; the D segment call TRBD1 is taken from the table without a DNA check. TRBV12-2 is an annotated pseudogene. This CDR3 has 16 residues. This CDR3 is CASRSRDRDSNQPQHF. The DNA of the CDR3 is TGTGCAAGTCGGTCCCGGGACAGGGATAGCAATCAGCCCCAGCATTTT.

V and J are TRBV19 and TRBJ2-2; 8 bases agree with TRBD1. The length of the CDR3 is 16 residues. The germline V gene encodes CDR1 LNHDA and CDR2 SQIVND (reference sequence). With V trimmed by 7 bases and J by 0 bases, 7 bases remained unmatched. CDR3 amino acids: CASKNKTGANTGELFF. The CDR3 DNA reads as TGTGCCAGTAAAAATAAGACAGGGGCGAACACCGGGGAGCTGTTTTTT.

This clone was counted once. This sequence joins TRBV12-3 or TRBV12-4 and TRBJ2-1, with D unclear. The CDR3 has 11 residues. Between the trimmed V and J ends, which lost 7 bases and 3 bases, there was a span of 4 bases. The CDR3 DNA reads TGTGCCAGCAAAGTCTACAATGAGCAGTTCTTC. This codes for CASKVYNEQFF.

The chain couples TRBV6-6 to TRBJ1-1; possibly TRBD1 for D (5 bases). V dropped 5 bases and J dropped 7 bases, with 11 bases sitting between them. This CDR3 comprises 12 residues. Per germline, CDR1 MNHNY and CDR2 SVGAGI (reference sequence). CDR3 sequence: CASSDRGGEAFF. The CDR3 DNA reads TGTGCCAGCAGTGACCGGGGGGGTGAAGCTTTCTTT.

The chain is built from TRBV10-3 and TRBJ2-7; D is perhaps TRBD1 or TRBD2 (5 bases each). With 0 bases removed from V and 1 base from J, the gap between germline ends came to 7 bases. The CDR3 contains 14 residues. CDR1 and CDR2 (germline): ENHRY, SYGVKD. Written as DNA, the CDR3 is TGTGCCATCAGTGAGTCGGGACGGTCCTACGAGCAGTACTTC. The encoded protein is CAISESGRSYEQYF.

The rearrangement joins TRBV27 to TRBJ1-6; a possible D gene is TRBD1 (5 bases). CDR3 size: 15 residues. CDR1 and CDR2 (germline): MNHEY, SMNVEV (reference sequence). V was shortened by 2 bases and J by 4 bases, with 9 bases between the two germline ends. The CDR3 sequence: CASSLGGSYNSPLHF. The CDR3, as DNA: TGTGCCAGCAGTTTAGGGGGGTCTTATAATTCACCCCTCCACTTT.

This clone was seen more than once but under ten times. The chain joins TRBV14 to TRBJ2-2; 8 bases match TRBD1. This CDR3 has 17 amino acids. CDR1 is SGHDN and CDR2 is FVKESK in the germline V gene. The junction had 5 bases not matched to a gene; V was cut back by 2 bases and J by 0 bases. CDR3 bases: TGTGCCAGCAGCCAATCGCCGGGACAGGCGAACACCGGGGAGCTGTTTTTT. Translating it yields CASSQSPGQANTGELFF. The full variable domain, rest sourced from reference TRBV14 and TRBJ2-2, is EAGVTQFPSHSVIEKGQTVTLRCDPISGHDNLYWYRRVMGKEIKFLLHFVKESKQDESGMPNNRFLAERTGGTYSTLKVQPAELEDSGVYFCASSQSPGQANTGELFFGEGSRLTVL.

The J gene is TRBJ2-3, the V gene TRBV11-3, with TRBD2 as a possible D gene (6 bases). This CDR3 contains 14 residues. Germline V gene lookup returns CDR1 SGHNT and CDR2 YENEEA. V was cut by 4 bases and J by 2 bases, with 10 bases left in between. CDR3 coding DNA: TGTGCCAGCAGCTCAGGACTAAACACAGATACGCAGTATTTT. Its protein product is CASSSGLNTDTQYF.